This passage covers 4 T cell receptor beta chains from one sample sequenced in a study of radiotherapy plus CTLA-4 blockade in lung cancer. Sequencing was performed with immunoSEQ multiplex PCR; in TCRdb, only in-frame clones are kept and a portion is missing. This table has approximately 40,000 clones, around 77% appearing once. The source material was peripheral blood, sampled from a patient treated with radiotherapy plus ipilimumab. The receptors come from a human donor with non-small cell lung cancer whose response to radiotherapy plus ipilimumab could not be evaluated.

The table lists this clone with a few counts. This CDR3 reads CASRDSHNSPLHF. The CDR3 region has the DNA TGTGCCAGCCGGGACAGCCATAATTCACCCCTCCACTTT. This rearrangement joins TRBV19 to TRBJ1-6; TRBD1 matches at 7 bases. Looked up from germline, CDR1 is LNHDA and CDR2 is SQIVND (reference sequence). The CDR3 extends over 13 amino acids. Trimming cost V 9 bases and J 5 bases; bases outside gene matches: 4.

The chain recombines TRBV7-9 with TRBJ2-3; TRBD2 might be the D (7 bases). Germline CDR1 SEHNR, CDR2 FQNEAQ (reference sequence). With 3 bases removed from V and 7 bases from J, the gap between germline ends came to 17 bases. This CDR3 comprises 15 residues. In DNA form, the CDR3 reads TGTGCCAGCAGCTTTGGCGGGGGCAGGGCAAATACGCAGTATTTT. This gives the protein CASSFGGGRANTQYF.

J is TRBJ2-7 and V is TRBV7-8, with TRBD2 identical over 11 bases. CDR1 SGHVS and CDR2 FQNEAQ come from the germline V gene. The CDR3 covers 16 residues. The V gene end was trimmed by 5 bases and the J gene end by 3 bases; junction bases not matched to a gene: 9. The chain's CDR3 is CASSPQPGTSGYEQYF. Written as DNA, the CDR3 is TGTGCCAGCAGCCCTCAGCCCGGGACTAGCGGCTACGAGCAGTACTTC. Drawing the rest from reference TRBV7-8 and TRBJ2-7, the complete variable domain is GAGVSQSPRYKVAKRGQDVALRCDPISGHVSLFWYQQALGQGPEFLTYFQNEAQLDKSGLPSDRFFAERPEGSVSTLKIQRTQQEDSAVYLCASSPQPGTSGYEQYFGPGTRLTVT.

The gene calls are TRBV7-9 and TRBJ1-1; D gene ambiguous. V dropped 2 bases and J dropped 3 bases, with 19 bases sitting between them. CDR3 size: 17 residues. Germline CDR1 reads SEHNR; CDR2 reads FQNEAQ (reference sequence). CDR3 sequence (DNA): TGTGCCAGCAGCTTAACTAGTACATCGCAGGCCGACACTGAAGCTTTCTTT. It translates to CASSLTSTSQADTEAFF.